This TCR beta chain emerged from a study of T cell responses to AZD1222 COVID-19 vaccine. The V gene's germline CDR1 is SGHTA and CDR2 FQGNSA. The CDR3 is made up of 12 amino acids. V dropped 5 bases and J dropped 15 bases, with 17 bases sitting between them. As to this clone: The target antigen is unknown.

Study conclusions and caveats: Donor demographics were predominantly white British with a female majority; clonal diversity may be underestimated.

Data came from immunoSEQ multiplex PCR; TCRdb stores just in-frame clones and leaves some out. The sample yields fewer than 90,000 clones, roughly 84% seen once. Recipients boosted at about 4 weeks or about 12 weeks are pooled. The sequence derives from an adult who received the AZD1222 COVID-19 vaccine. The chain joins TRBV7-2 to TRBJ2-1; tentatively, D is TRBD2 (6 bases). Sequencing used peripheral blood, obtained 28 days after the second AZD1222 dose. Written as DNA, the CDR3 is TGTGCCAGCAGCGTCTACCGGGGGACCGTGTTCTTC. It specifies CASSVYRGTVFF.